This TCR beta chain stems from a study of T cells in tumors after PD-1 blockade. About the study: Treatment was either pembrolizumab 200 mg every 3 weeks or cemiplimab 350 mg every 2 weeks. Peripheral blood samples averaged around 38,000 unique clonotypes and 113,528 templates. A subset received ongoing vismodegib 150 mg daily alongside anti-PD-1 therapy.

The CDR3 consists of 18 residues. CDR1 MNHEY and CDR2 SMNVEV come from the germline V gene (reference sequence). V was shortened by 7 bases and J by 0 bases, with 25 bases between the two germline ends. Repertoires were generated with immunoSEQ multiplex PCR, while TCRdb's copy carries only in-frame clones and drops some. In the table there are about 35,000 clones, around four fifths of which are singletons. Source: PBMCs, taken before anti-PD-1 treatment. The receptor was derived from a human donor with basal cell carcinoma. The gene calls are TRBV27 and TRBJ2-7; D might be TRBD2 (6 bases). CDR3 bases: TGTGCCAGCAAACCGGGACTCAAGGCGGGGAAAAGCTCCTACGAGCAGTACTTC. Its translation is CASKPGLKAGKSSYEQYF.